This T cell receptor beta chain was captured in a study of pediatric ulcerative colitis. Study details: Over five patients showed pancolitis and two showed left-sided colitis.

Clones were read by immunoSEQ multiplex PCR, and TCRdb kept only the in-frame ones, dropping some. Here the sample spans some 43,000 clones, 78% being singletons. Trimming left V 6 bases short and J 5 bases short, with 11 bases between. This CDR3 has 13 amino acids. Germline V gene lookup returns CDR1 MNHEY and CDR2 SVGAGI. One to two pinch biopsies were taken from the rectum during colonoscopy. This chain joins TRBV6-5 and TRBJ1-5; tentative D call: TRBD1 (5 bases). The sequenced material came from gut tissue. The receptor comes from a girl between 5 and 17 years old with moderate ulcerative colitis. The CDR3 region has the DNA TGTGCCAGCAGCCTAAGGGGCTATCAGCCCCAGCATTTT. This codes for CASSLRGYQPQHF.